A selection of T cell receptor beta chains follows, all from one sample in a study of blood T cell repertoires in COVID-19. Libraries were prepared by immunoSEQ multiplex PCR; TCRdb keeps only in-frame clonotypes and omits some of them. Of about half a million clones in the sample, approximately 85% were seen once. Sequenced material: peripheral blood. These receptors were taken from a human donor in a cohort sampled during active COVID-19. Both conserved end residues are part of each CDR3. D genes are given only for firm matches. Part of the rows lack a size; the others show once, few, many or a class for expanded clones.

V gene: TRBV9; clone size: -; CDR3 length: 14; D gene: -; J gene: TRBJ1-4; CDR3 protein: CASSVGDRNEKLFF; CDR3 DNA: TGTGCCAGCAGCGTAGGAGACAGGAATGAAAAACTGTTTTTT
V gene: TRBV6-1; clone size: -; CDR3 length: 16; D gene: TRBD1; J gene: TRBJ2-2; CDR3 protein: CASSERWTGGTGELFF; CDR3 DNA: TGTGCCAGCAGTGAACGGTGGACAGGGGGGACCGGGGAGCTGTTTTTT
V gene: TRBV28; clone size: -; CDR3 length: 13; D gene: TRBD1; J gene: TRBJ1-2; CDR3 protein: CASNRDSHYGYTF; CDR3 DNA: TGTGCCAGCAACCGGGACAGCCACTATGGCTACACCTTC
V gene: TRBV13; clone size: once; CDR3 length: 13; D gene: TRBD1; J gene: TRBJ1-1; CDR3 protein: CASSFQGAREAFF; CDR3 DNA: TGTGCCAGCAGCTTCCAGGGGGCTAGGGAAGCTTTCTTT
V gene: TRBV5-8; clone size: -; CDR3 length: 15; D gene: -; J gene: TRBJ2-1; CDR3 protein: CASSLYGLSYNEQFF; CDR3 DNA: TGTGCCAGCAGCTTGTACGGTTTATCCTACAATGAGCAGTTCTTC
V gene: TRBV3-1/TRBV3-2; clone size: -; CDR3 length: 15; D gene: TRBD2; J gene: TRBJ2-1; CDR3 protein: CASSQRLAPDNEQFF; CDR3 DNA: TGTGCCAGCAGCCAACGACTAGCGCCGGACAATGAGCAGTTCTTC
V gene: TRBV9; clone size: -; CDR3 length: 15; D gene: TRBD2; J gene: TRBJ2-7; CDR3 protein: CASSGSGRPSYEQYF; CDR3 DNA: TGTGCCAGCAGTGGGAGCGGGAGGCCTTCCTACGAGCAGTACTTC
V gene: TRBV18; clone size: -; CDR3 length: 13; D gene: -; J gene: TRBJ1-2; CDR3 protein: CASSTQGNYGYTF; CDR3 DNA: TGTGCCAGCTCAACCCAGGGGAACTATGGCTACACCTTC
V gene: TRBV6-5; clone size: -; CDR3 length: 15; D gene: -; J gene: TRBJ1-5; CDR3 protein: CASTGGRNPNQPQHF; CDR3 DNA: TGTGCCAGCACTGGGGGCAGAAACCCGAATCAGCCCCAGCATTTT
V gene: TRBV28; clone size: -; CDR3 length: 13; D gene: -; J gene: TRBJ2-7; CDR3 protein: CASRITGGSEQYF; CDR3 DNA: TGTGCCAGCAGAATAACAGGTGGGTCCGAGCAGTACTTC
V gene: TRBV27; clone size: many; CDR3 length: 13; D gene: -; J gene: TRBJ1-1; CDR3 protein: CASSLYADTEAFF; CDR3 DNA: TGTGCCAGCAGTTTATACGCGGACACTGAAGCTTTCTTT
V gene: TRBV19; clone size: -; CDR3 length: 15; D gene: TRBD1; J gene: TRBJ1-1; CDR3 protein: CASSLTPGQPPEAFF; CDR3 DNA: TGTGCCAGTAGTTTGACCCCGGGACAGCCACCTGAAGCTTTCTTT
V gene: TRBV18; clone size: -; CDR3 length: 16; D gene: TRBD1; J gene: TRBJ2-3; CDR3 protein: CASSLASGGLGDTQYF; CDR3 DNA: TGTGCCAGCTCACTCGCTTCAGGGGGCCTTGGAGATACGCAGTATTTT
V gene: TRBV6-5; clone size: once; CDR3 length: 15; D gene: -; J gene: TRBJ2-1; CDR3 protein: CASSSQGTVYNEQFF; CDR3 DNA: TGTGCCAGCAGTTCCCAGGGTACGGTCTACAATGAGCAGTTCTTC
V gene: TRBV10-3; clone size: -; CDR3 length: 12; D gene: TRBD2; J gene: TRBJ2-3; CDR3 protein: CAIRPSGDTQYF; CDR3 DNA: TGTGCCATCCGGCCTAGCGGAGATACGCAGTATTTT
V gene: TRBV5-6; clone size: -; CDR3 length: 15; D gene: TRBD2; J gene: TRBJ2-7; CDR3 protein: CASSWRAGGFYEQYF; CDR3 DNA: TGTGCCAGCAGCTGGAGAGCGGGAGGGTTCTACGAGCAGTACTTC
V gene: TRBV3-1/TRBV3-2; clone size: -; CDR3 length: 12; D gene: TRBD1; J gene: TRBJ1-2; CDR3 protein: CASSWTGNGYTF; CDR3 DNA: TGTGCCAGCTCATGGACAGGGAATGGCTACACCTTC
V gene: TRBV19; clone size: -; CDR3 length: 16; D gene: -; J gene: TRBJ2-4; CDR3 protein: CASSPDSLLAKNIQYF; CDR3 DNA: TGTGCCAGTAGTCCTGACAGCCTACTAGCCAAAAACATTCAGTACTTC
V gene: TRBV9; clone size: once; CDR3 length: 12; D gene: -; J gene: TRBJ2-3; CDR3 protein: CASSVVEDTQYF; CDR3 DNA: TGTGCCAGCAGCGTAGTAGAAGATACGCAGTATTTT
V gene: TRBV25-1; clone size: -; CDR3 length: 11; D gene: -; J gene: TRBJ1-2; CDR3 protein: CASSERRGYTF; CDR3 DNA: TGTGCCAGCAGTGAGAGAAGAGGCTACACCTTC
V gene: TRBV23-1; clone size: -; CDR3 length: 15; D gene: -; J gene: TRBJ2-3; CDR3 protein: CAITRGVGPTDTQYF; CDR3 DNA: TGCGCCATAACCCGGGGTGTAGGGCCAACAGATACGCAGTATTTT
V gene: TRBV21-1; clone size: -; CDR3 length: 15; D gene: -; J gene: TRBJ2-1; CDR3 protein: CASSKAPSGTVEQFF; CDR3 DNA: TGTGCCAGCAGCAAAGCCCCATCCGGGACAGTAGAGCAGTTCTTC
V gene: TRBV6-5; clone size: once; CDR3 length: 14; D gene: -; J gene: TRBJ1-2; CDR3 protein: CASSYNGETYGYTF; CDR3 DNA: TGTGCCAGCAGTTATAACGGGGAAACGTATGGCTACACCTTC
V gene: TRBV5-1; clone size: -; CDR3 length: 16; D gene: TRBD2; J gene: TRBJ2-1; CDR3 protein: CASSLGLAGGGDEQFF; CDR3 DNA: TGCGCCAGCAGCTTGGGACTAGCGGGAGGGGGTGATGAGCAGTTCTTC
V gene: TRBV3-1/TRBV3-2; clone size: -; CDR3 length: 16; D gene: TRBD2; J gene: TRBJ2-5; CDR3 protein: CASSQGLAGGPETQYF; CDR3 DNA: TGTGCCAGCAGCCAAGGGCTAGCGGGAGGGCCGGAGACCCAGTACTTC
V gene: TRBV28; clone size: -; CDR3 length: 13; D gene: -; J gene: TRBJ1-5; CDR3 protein: CASSFHGNQPQHF; CDR3 DNA: TGTGCCAGCAGTTTCCACGGGAATCAGCCCCAGCATTTT
V gene: TRBV7-9; clone size: -; CDR3 length: 14; D gene: TRBD1; J gene: TRBJ1-2; CDR3 protein: CASTQGQAIYGYTF; CDR3 DNA: TGTGCCAGCACCCAAGGACAGGCGATCTATGGCTACACCTTC
V gene: TRBV30; clone size: -; CDR3 length: 15; D gene: TRBD1; J gene: TRBJ1-1; CDR3 protein: CAWRWSGTGDTEAFF; CDR3 DNA: TGTGCCTGGAGGTGGTCCGGGACAGGGGACACTGAAGCTTTCTTT
V gene: TRBV19; clone size: -; CDR3 length: 13; D gene: TRBD1; J gene: TRBJ1-2; CDR3 protein: CASSLDRGYGYTF; CDR3 DNA: TGTGCCAGTAGTTTGGACAGGGGCTATGGCTACACCTTC
V gene: TRBV30; clone size: -; CDR3 length: 13; D gene: TRBD1; J gene: TRBJ1-1; CDR3 protein: CAWSETRTGDAFF; CDR3 DNA: TGTGCCTGGAGTGAAACCCGGACAGGGGATGCTTTCTTT
V gene: TRBV4-2; clone size: -; CDR3 length: 16; D gene: TRBD2; J gene: TRBJ2-2; CDR3 protein: CASSRGLAGGPGELFF; CDR3 DNA: TGTGCCAGCAGCCGCGGACTAGCGGGAGGGCCCGGGGAGCTGTTTTTT
V gene: TRBV5-1; clone size: -; CDR3 length: 12; D gene: -; J gene: TRBJ1-2; CDR3 protein: CASSDSQYGYTF; CDR3 DNA: TGCGCCAGCAGTGACAGCCAGTATGGCTACACCTTC
V gene: TRBV9; clone size: -; CDR3 length: 15; D gene: TRBD1; J gene: TRBJ1-2; CDR3 protein: CASSVGQGANYGYTF; CDR3 DNA: TGTGCCAGCAGCGTAGGACAGGGCGCTAACTATGGCTACACCTTC
V gene: TRBV18; clone size: -; CDR3 length: 15; D gene: TRBD1; J gene: TRBJ1-5; CDR3 protein: CASSLRTGANQPQHF; CDR3 DNA: TGTGCCAGCTCACTAAGAACAGGGGCCAATCAGCCCCAGCATTTT
V gene: TRBV10-3; clone size: few; CDR3 length: 11; D gene: -; J gene: TRBJ2-5; CDR3 protein: CATRGKETQYF; CDR3 DNA: TGTGCCACCCGGGGGAAAGAGACCCAGTACTTC
V gene: TRBV28; clone size: -; CDR3 length: 15; D gene: -; J gene: TRBJ1-1; CDR3 protein: CASIGSRGDYTEAFF; CDR3 DNA: TGTGCCAGCATTGGGTCCCGGGGGGATTACACTGAAGCTTTCTTT
V gene: TRBV29-1; clone size: -; CDR3 length: 14; D gene: TRBD2; J gene: TRBJ2-5; CDR3 protein: CSATLAGHQETQYF; CDR3 DNA: TGCAGCGCAACCCTAGCGGGACACCAAGAGACCCAGTACTTC
V gene: TRBV19; clone size: few; CDR3 length: 16; D gene: TRBD1; J gene: TRBJ1-4; CDR3 protein: CASSLGQVATNEKLFF; CDR3 DNA: TGTGCCAGTAGTTTGGGACAGGTGGCAACTAATGAAAAACTGTTTTTT
V gene: TRBV7-8; clone size: -; CDR3 length: 13; D gene: -; J gene: TRBJ2-7; CDR3 protein: CASSFLDGYTQYF; CDR3 DNA: TGTGCCAGCAGCTTTCTTGACGGGTACACTCAGTACTTC
V gene: TRBV2; clone size: -; CDR3 length: 13; D gene: -; J gene: TRBJ1-5; CDR3 protein: CASSGQGNQPQHF; CDR3 DNA: TGTGCCAGCAGTGGACAGGGCAATCAGCCCCAGCATTTT
V gene: TRBV19; clone size: -; CDR3 length: 16; D gene: -; J gene: TRBJ2-1; CDR3 protein: CASSMGRWSTGNEQFF; CDR3 DNA: TGTGCCAGTAGTATGGGTAGATGGAGTACAGGGAATGAGCAGTTCTTC
V gene: TRBV7-9; clone size: -; CDR3 length: 16; D gene: -; J gene: TRBJ1-6; CDR3 protein: CASSEQGPALYSPLHF; CDR3 DNA: TGTGCCAGCAGTGAACAGGGTCCGGCCCTTTATTCACCCCTCCACTTT
V gene: TRBV7-9; clone size: -; CDR3 length: 16; D gene: -; J gene: TRBJ1-5; CDR3 protein: CASSLEQGRANQPQHF; CDR3 DNA: TGTGCCAGCAGCTTAGAACAGGGCCGAGCGAATCAGCCCCAGCATTTT
V gene: TRBV5-4; clone size: -; CDR3 length: 15; D gene: TRBD1; J gene: TRBJ1-2; CDR3 protein: CASRTSQGADYGYTF; CDR3 DNA: TGTGCCAGCAGAACGTCCCAGGGGGCGGACTATGGCTACACCTTC
V gene: TRBV7-9; clone size: -; CDR3 length: 14; D gene: -; J gene: TRBJ1-4; CDR3 protein: CASSPQGADEKLFF; CDR3 DNA: TGTGCCAGCAGTCCTCAGGGCGCAGATGAAAAACTGTTTTTT
V gene: TRBV19; clone size: -; CDR3 length: 15; D gene: -; J gene: TRBJ2-3; CDR3 protein: CASTLGAGWRDTQYF; CDR3 DNA: TGTGCCAGTACCCTCGGGGCGGGATGGAGAGATACGCAGTATTTT
V gene: TRBV6-5; clone size: -; CDR3 length: 13; D gene: -; J gene: TRBJ1-1; CDR3 protein: CASTRDTNTEAFF; CDR3 DNA: TGTGCCAGCACCCGGGACACGAACACTGAAGCTTTCTTT
V gene: TRBV18; clone size: once; CDR3 length: 17; D gene: TRBD1; J gene: TRBJ1-6; CDR3 protein: CASSPPLPGQGNSPLHF; CDR3 DNA: TGTGCCAGCTCACCTCCCCTCCCGGGACAGGGGAATTCACCCCTCCACTTT
V gene: TRBV10-3; clone size: -; CDR3 length: 14; D gene: TRBD1; J gene: TRBJ2-2; CDR3 protein: CAISGTGFTGELFF; CDR3 DNA: TGTGCCATCAGCGGGACAGGGTTCACCGGGGAGCTGTTTTTT
V gene: TRBV25-1; clone size: -; CDR3 length: 13; D gene: -; J gene: TRBJ2-5; CDR3 protein: CASSESLLGTQYF; CDR3 DNA: TGTGCCAGCAGTGAATCCCTACTCGGGACCCAGTACTTC
V gene: TRBV16; clone size: -; CDR3 length: 16; D gene: TRBD1; J gene: TRBJ1-2; CDR3 protein: CASSQSRGQEDYGYTF; CDR3 DNA: TGTGCCAGCAGCCAATCCAGAGGACAGGAGGACTATGGCTACACCTTC
V gene: TRBV25-1; clone size: -; CDR3 length: 12; D gene: -; J gene: TRBJ1-2; CDR3 protein: CASRGGDYGYTF; CDR3 DNA: TGTGCCAGCAGGGGAGGTGACTATGGCTACACCTTC
V gene: TRBV6-5; clone size: -; CDR3 length: 13; D gene: -; J gene: TRBJ1-2; CDR3 protein: CASADRLPAVRSF; CDR3 DNA: TGTGCCAGCGCAGACAGGCTGCCTGCGGTTCGGTCCTTC
V gene: TRBV5-1; clone size: -; CDR3 length: 15; D gene: TRBD2; J gene: TRBJ2-3; CDR3 protein: CASSLLTSGIDTQYF; CDR3 DNA: TGCGCCAGCAGCTTATTGACTAGCGGGATAGATACGCAGTATTTT
V gene: TRBV19; clone size: -; CDR3 length: 15; D gene: -; J gene: TRBJ2-2; CDR3 protein: CASSIGQVATGELFF; CDR3 DNA: TGTGCCAGTAGTATAGGACAGGTCGCCACCGGGGAGCTGTTTTTT